Following are 25 T cell receptor beta chains from one sample sequenced in a study of cytomegalovirus exposure and HLA in healthy donors. This PCR relied on a set of 60 Vbeta primers and 13 Jbeta primers. Assay used: immunoSEQ multiplex PCR; TCRdb lists only in-frame clones, some missing. This sample yields 150,000 or so clones, of which approximately 82% are seen a single time; roughly 1.9% belongs to the top ten. Sequenced input: PBMCs. All receptors derive from a woman aged 40 to 50 in good health and CMV-seronegative.

CDR3 sequence: CASSPPGGGGSYNEQFF. The CDR3, as DNA: TGTGCCAGCAGTCCCCCCGGTGGGGGGGGCTCCTACAATGAGCAGTTCTTC. The chain couples TRBV7-2 to TRBJ2-1; TRBD2 agrees at 7 bases. With 6 bases clipped from V and 0 bases from J, the junction kept 11 bases outside the gene matches. This CDR3 region has 17 residues. Looked up from germline, CDR1 is SGHTA and CDR2 is FQGNSA.

V gene TRBV7-8 combines with J gene TRBJ2-1; 9 bases align to TRBD2. This CDR3 contains 18 residues. Germline V gives CDR1 SGHVS, CDR2 FQNEAQ. Germline trimming cut 5 bases from V and 2 bases from J; bases unmatched to any gene: 13. The CDR3 sequence: CASSRSGSYLETYNEQFF. The CDR3, as DNA: TGTGCCAGCAGCCGTAGCGGGAGCTACCTCGAAACCTACAATGAGCAGTTCTTC.

This clone appeared a few times. This rearrangement joins TRBV13 to TRBJ1-4; 11 nucleotides align to TRBD1. The CDR3 runs to 16 residues. V lost 5 bases and J lost 7; bases outside the gene matches: 9. CDR1 is PRHDT and CDR2 is FYEKMQ in the germline V gene (reference sequence). CDR3 nucleotide sequence: TGTGCCAGCAGCCTAAGCCTTGGGACAGGGGGTGAAAAACTGTTTTTT. Encoded protein: CASSLSLGTGGEKLFF.

This chain links TRBV19 with TRBJ1-5; 11 bases align to TRBD1. Trimming cost V 5 bases and J 1 base; bases outside gene matches: 4. There are 16 residues in the CDR3. CDR1 LNHDA and CDR2 SQIVND come from the germline V gene (reference sequence). The CDR3: CASSSWTGGSNQPQHF. CDR3 bases: TGTGCCAGTAGTTCATGGACAGGGGGCAGCAATCAGCCCCAGCATTTT.

This clone occurred a few times. The genes are TRBV6-1 and TRBJ2-5; 8 nucleotides agree with TRBD1. This CDR3 has 13 residues. V trimming: 5 bases; J trimming: 11 bases; junction bases outside the gene matches: 10. Looked up from germline, CDR1 is MNHNS and CDR2 is SASEGT. DNA of the CDR3: TGTGCCAGCAGTCCACGTGGACAGGGAGAGCAGTACTTC. Translating gives CASSPRGQGEQYF.

The chain employs TRBV27 and TRBJ2-7, with D tentatively TRBD1 (6 bases). V lost 6 bases to trimming and J lost 0 bases, with 15 bases between them. This CDR3 is built from 15 residues. Germline CDR1 reads MNHEY; CDR2 reads SMNVEV (reference sequence). The CDR3, as DNA: TGTGCCAGCAGGGAGATAGGACAGCCCTCCTACGAGCAGTACTTC. Its translation is CASREIGQPSYEQYF.

This chain joins TRBV28 and TRBJ2-3, with TRBD1 matching over 9 bases. Germline CDR1 and CDR2: MDHEN and SYDVKM. V lost 3 bases, J lost 6 bases, and 10 bases stayed unmatched. This CDR3 is built from 16 residues. The CDR3 region has the DNA TGTGCCAGCAGTTTCCCCCCCGGGACAGGGATGGATACGCAGTATTTT. The encoded protein is CASSFPPGTGMDTQYF.

This clone showed up just a few times. V and J are TRBV28 and TRBJ1-2, with 11 positions matching TRBD1. V lost 4 bases to trimming and J lost 2 bases; unmatched junction nucleotides: 0. The CDR3 length is 14 residues. Germline V gene data show CDR1 as MDHEN and CDR2 as SYDVKM. The CDR3 nucleotides read TGTGCCAGCAGTTGGGACAGGGGGAACTATGGCTACACCTTC. Translated, it gives CASSWDRGNYGYTF.

The chain's CDR3 is CATSSGEGAYEQYF. Here the CDR3 DNA reads TGTGCCACCAGCTCGGGTGAGGGCGCCTACGAGCAGTACTTC. The J gene is TRBJ2-7, the V gene TRBV15; tentative D call: TRBD2 (5 bases). The CDR3 covers 14 residues. Trimming took off 5 bases at V and 2 bases at J, with 13 bases between the two ends. The germline gives CDR1 LNHNV, CDR2 YYDKDF (reference sequence).

The J gene is TRBJ2-7, the V gene TRBV7-9; D unclear. CDR3 length: 15 amino acids. V lost 1 base, J lost 6 bases, and 16 bases lay in between. CDR1 and CDR2 (germline): SEHNR, FQNEAQ (reference sequence). The chain's CDR3 is CASSLGSGAPGEQYF. The CDR3 bases are TGTGCCAGCAGCTTAGGATCCGGTGCTCCTGGCGAGCAGTACTTC. Full variable domain (outside the CDR3, taken from reference TRBV7-9 and TRBJ2-7): DTGVSQNPRHKITKRGQNVTFRCDPISEHNRLYWYRQTLGQGPEFLTYFQNEAQLEKSRLLSDRFSAERPKGSFSTLEIQRTEQGDSAMYLCASSLGSGAPGEQYFGPGTRLTVT.

V and J are TRBV28 and TRBJ1-5; 8 bases agree with TRBD1. V shed 7 bases, J shed 3 bases, and the junction held 8 bases outside the gene matches. The germline V gene has CDR1 MDHEN and CDR2 SYDVKM. The CDR3 is 15 amino acids. The CDR3 DNA sequence: TGTGCCAGCACTACGGGGACAGGCCACAATCAGCCCCAGCATTTT. This sequence encodes CASTTGTGHNQPQHF.

The chain joins TRBV5-1 to TRBJ1-6; D call uncertain. Germline assignment: CDR1 SGHRS and CDR2 YFSETQ. The CDR3 consists of 15 residues. V lost 0 bases and J 7 bases, leaving 11 bases between the germline ends. The CDR3 spells CASSLAYGGNSPLHF. The DNA of the CDR3 is TGCGCCAGCAGCTTGGCCTATGGAGGCAATTCACCCCTCCACTTT.

V and J are TRBV11-3 and TRBJ2-7; TRBD1 matches at 7 bases. This CDR3 has 13 amino acids. Germline CDR1 SGHNT, CDR2 YENEEA. V shed 3 bases and J 5 bases; nucleotides not matched to a gene: 4. This CDR3 reads CASSLRGLNEQYF. CDR3 DNA: TGTGCCAGCAGCTTGAGGGGGCTTAACGAGCAGTACTTC. The full variable domain, rest sourced from reference TRBV11-3 and TRBJ2-7, is EAGVVQSPRYKIIEKKQPVAFWCNPISGHNTLYWYLQNLGQGPELLIRYENEEAVDDSQLPKDRFSAERLKGVDSTLKIQPAELGDSAVYLCASSLRGLNEQYFGPGTRLTVT.

The chain employs TRBV28 and TRBJ1-1; 9 bases are shared with TRBD1. This CDR3 comprises 14 residues. Germline CDR1 reads MDHEN; CDR2 reads SYDVKM. V trimming: 6 bases; J trimming: 5 bases; junction bases outside the gene matches: 7. The CDR3 coding sequence is TGTGCCAGCAGACCCGGACAGGGGCGGACTGAAGCTTTCTTT. Protein: CASRPGQGRTEAFF.

The V and J genes are TRBV11-3 and TRBJ2-3; no clear D gene. The CDR3 is 13 residues long. Trimming stripped 0 bases from V and 6 bases from J, with 7 bases between. CDR1 is SGHNT and CDR2 is YENEEA in the germline V gene. CDR3: CASSLEPTDTQYF. DNA of the CDR3: TGTGCCAGCAGCTTAGAACCTACTGATACGCAGTATTTT.

This chain connects TRBV15 to TRBJ2-5; perhaps TRBD2 as D (6 bases). Trimming stripped 4 bases from V and 5 bases from J, with 11 bases between. Per the germline V gene, CDR1 is LNHNV and CDR2 is YYDKDF (reference sequence). The length of the CDR3 is 13 residues. CDR3 loop: CATSTGVGETQYF. The CDR3, as DNA: TGTGCCACCAGCACGGGGGTAGGGGAGACCCAGTACTTC.

This clone has a handful of counts. The V gene is TRBV7-6, the J gene TRBJ2-7; a possible D gene is TRBD1 (6 bases). Germline V CDR1 and CDR2: SGHVS, FNYEAQ. Trimming took 5 bases from V and 3 from J, leaving 11 bases between them. The CDR3 sequence is 13 residues long. The CDR3 region has the DNA TGTGCCAGCAGCCACGGGACAAACTACGAGCAGTACTTC. Protein: CASSHGTNYEQYF.

This chain connects TRBV28 to TRBJ2-3; unclear D gene. The CDR3 has 13 amino acids. Germline V gene data show CDR1 as MDHEN and CDR2 as SYDVKM. V was pared by 7 bases and J by 1 base, with 9 bases between. DNA of the CDR3: TGTGCCAGCAACGTCCCAGGCACAGATACGCAGTATTTT. Amino acids: CASNVPGTDTQYF.

The chain combines TRBV5-4 with TRBJ2-6; D is possibly TRBD1 (6 bases). The ends were cut back, 2 bases at V and 2 bases at J, with 11 bases in the middle. This CDR3 is 16 amino acids long. In germline, CDR1 is SGHNT, CDR2 YYREEE (reference sequence). The CDR3 sequence is CASSFYRATGANVLTF. The CDR3 region has the DNA TGTGCCAGCAGCTTTTACAGGGCAACTGGGGCCAACGTCCTGACTTTC.

This clone was counted a single time. The V gene is TRBV27, the J gene TRBJ1-5; 8 nucleotides match TRBD1. CDR3 length: 15 amino acids. After removal of 2 bases from V and 6 bases from J, the junction contained 6 bases not matched to a gene. Germline-derived CDR1 and CDR2 are MNHEY and SMNVEV (reference sequence). CDR3 bases: TGTGCCAGCAGTTTAGGACAGGGCTTTGGTCAGCCCCAGCATTTT. This translates into CASSLGQGFGQPQHF.

V and J are TRBV4-2 and TRBJ2-5, with 8 bases matching TRBD2. CDR3 size: 15 residues. The J segment lost 5 bases and the V segment lost 1 base, leaving 6 bases of the junction unmatched. The germline CDR1 and CDR2 sequences are LGHNA and YNFKEQ. The DNA of the CDR3 is TGTGCCAGCAGCCAAGGATCTGCGGGAGGCGAGACCCAGTACTTC. Its translation is CASSQGSAGGETQYF.

This clone turned up a few times. This sequence joins TRBV29-1 and TRBJ1-1; a weak D match, TRBD1 (5 bases). This CDR3 has 13 amino acids. Trimming stripped 7 bases from V and 5 bases from J, with 17 bases between. The germline CDR1 and CDR2 sequences are SQVTM and ANQGSEA. CDR3 DNA: TGCAGCGCCTCTAGGAGGGGTAAAACTGAAGCTTTCTTT. It is translated as CSASRRGKTEAFF.

This clone appeared a few times. The J gene is TRBJ1-1, the V gene TRBV28; no firm D call. V shed 5 bases and J shed 2 bases, with 6 bases lying between them. CDR1 and CDR2 from the germline V gene are MDHEN and SYDVKM. The CDR3 extends over 12 amino acids. The CDR3, as DNA: TGTGCCAGCAGTATACAAAACACTGAAGCTTTCTTT. This gives the protein CASSIQNTEAFF. Full variable domain (rest looked up from reference TRBV28 and TRBJ1-1): DVKVTQSSRYLVKRTGEKVFLECVQDMDHENMFWYRQDPGLGLRLIYFSYDVKMKEKGDIPEGYSVSREKKERFSLILESASTNQTSMYLCASSIQNTEAFFGQGTRLTVV.

V usage is TRBV7-2 and J usage is TRBJ1-4; D might be TRBD1 (6 bases). V lost 3 bases to trimming and J lost 0 bases, with 8 bases between them. The CDR3 consists of 15 residues. Germline lookup yields CDR1 SGHTA and CDR2 FQGNSA. CDR3 sequence: CASSFTGTTNEKLFF. CDR3 sequence (DNA): TGTGCCAGCAGCTTCACAGGGACAACTAATGAAAAACTGTTTTTT.

The CDR3 loop is CASSLGGGRYYGYTF. The CDR3 nucleotides read TGTGCCAGCAGCTTAGGCGGGGGGCGGTACTATGGCTACACCTTC. The J gene is TRBJ1-2, the V gene TRBV7-2; a weak D match, TRBD1 (6 bases). The CDR3 is 15 residues long. CDR1 and CDR2 (germline): SGHTA, FQGNSA. The V end lost 1 base, the J end lost 3 bases, and 12 bases lay between the germline ends.